This TCR beta chain was profiled in a study of beta chain features in type 1 diabetes. Background on the study: Similarity in age, gender and cell yields was seen between patients and healthy donors. All samples yielded around 98 million examined sorted cells.

There are 17 residues in the CDR3. Germline V CDR1 and CDR2: MGHRA, YSYEKL. V trimming: 2 bases; J trimming: 2 bases; junction bases outside the gene matches: 6. The investigators reverse transcribed all of the isolated RNA, so they sequenced expressed TCRB transcripts. Read counts averaged roughly 3.7 million for samples of naive, central memory and regulatory T cells. Profiling relied on immunoSEQ multiplex PCR, and the TCRdb table lists in-frame clones only, not all of them. This sample has more than 150,000 clones, with 7% to 10% found just once. On this clone itself: Antigen: not known.

Findings and limits, study-wide: Type 1 diabetes patients had moderately but significantly shorter TCRB CDR3s in all four CD4+ subsets.

The sequencing sample was made of central memory CD4+ T cells from blood. The gene calls are TRBV4-1 and TRBJ2-3, with 11 bases fitting TRBD2. This receptor was obtained from a woman between 18 and 30 years old in good health. The CDR3 region is CASSQQGTSGYTDTQYF. The CDR3 DNA reads as TGCGCCAGCAGCCAACAGGGGACTAGCGGATACACAGATACGCAGTATTTT.